The clone carrying this T cell receptor (beta chain) was found many times. Using its own MiXCR run on the RT-PCR reads, TCRdb lists one record per CDR3 protein. The data show about 680,000 distinct CDR3 sequences, around 14% seen once. The CDR3 has 18 amino acids. Germline V gives CDR1 ENHRY, CDR2 SYGVKD. Trimming removed 6 bases from V and 8 bases from J; junction bases left unmatched: 22. The specimen sequenced was memory CD4+ T cells from blood. This sequence originates from a female donor in good health, serving as a healthy control. This chain joins TRBV10-3 and TRBJ2-3; 8 bases align to TRBD2. The CDR3 DNA reads as TGTGCCATCAGCGACACTCCCCGGCTAACGGGAGGGCCTGGTACGCAGTATTTT. Translated: CAISDTPRLTGGPGTQYF.